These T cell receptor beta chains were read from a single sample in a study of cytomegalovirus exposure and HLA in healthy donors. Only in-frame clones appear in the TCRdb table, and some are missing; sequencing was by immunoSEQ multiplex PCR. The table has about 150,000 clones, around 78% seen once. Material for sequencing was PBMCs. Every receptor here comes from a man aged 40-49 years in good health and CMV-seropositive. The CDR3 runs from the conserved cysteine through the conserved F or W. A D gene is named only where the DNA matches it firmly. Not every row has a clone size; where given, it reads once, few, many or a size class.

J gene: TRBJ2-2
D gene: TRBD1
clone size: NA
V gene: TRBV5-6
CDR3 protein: CASSLMQGANTGELFF
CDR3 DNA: TGTGCCAGCAGCTTGATGCAGGGGGCGAACACCGGGGAGCTGTTTTTT

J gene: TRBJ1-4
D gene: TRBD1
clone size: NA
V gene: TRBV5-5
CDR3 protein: CASSPQGRDEKLFF
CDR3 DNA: TGTGCCAGCAGCCCACAGGGGCGAGATGAAAAACTGTTTTTT

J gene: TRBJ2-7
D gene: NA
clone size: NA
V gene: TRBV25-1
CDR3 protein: CASSEGREQYF
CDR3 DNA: TGTGCCAGCAGTGAAGGCAGGGAGCAGTACTTC

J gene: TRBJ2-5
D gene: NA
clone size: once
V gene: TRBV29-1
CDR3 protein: CSVGGQVAETQYF
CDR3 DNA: TGCAGCGTTGGAGGCCAAGTTGCAGAGACCCAGTACTTC

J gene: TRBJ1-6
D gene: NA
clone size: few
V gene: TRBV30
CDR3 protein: CAWNANGNSPLHF
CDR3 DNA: TGTGCCTGGAACGCAAACGGGAATTCACCCCTCCACTTT

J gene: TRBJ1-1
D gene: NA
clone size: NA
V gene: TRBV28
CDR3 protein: CASSLKRQENTEAFF
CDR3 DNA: TGTGCCAGCAGTTTAAAGAGACAGGAGAACACTGAAGCTTTCTTT

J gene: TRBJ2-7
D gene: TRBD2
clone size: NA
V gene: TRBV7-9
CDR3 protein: CASSFLAGGAGDEQYF
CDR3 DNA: TGTGCCAGCAGCTTCCTAGCGGGAGGAGCGGGCGACGAGCAGTACTTC

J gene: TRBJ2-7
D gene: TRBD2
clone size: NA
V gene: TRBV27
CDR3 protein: CASTGVAGDYEQYF
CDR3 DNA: TGTGCCAGCACGGGTGTAGCGGGGGACTACGAGCAGTACTTC

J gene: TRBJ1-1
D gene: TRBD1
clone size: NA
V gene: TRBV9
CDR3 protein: CASSEQGANTEAFF
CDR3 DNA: TGTGCCAGCAGCGAACAGGGGGCGAACACTGAAGCTTTCTTT

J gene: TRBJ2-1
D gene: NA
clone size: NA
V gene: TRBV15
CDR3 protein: CATSRDGSRNNEQFF
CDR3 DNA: TGTGCCACCAGCAGAGATGGGAGTAGGAACAATGAGCAGTTCTTC

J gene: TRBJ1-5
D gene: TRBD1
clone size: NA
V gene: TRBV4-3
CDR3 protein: CASSQDHSGGPRPQHF
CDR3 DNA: TGCGCCAGCAGCCAAGATCACTCAGGGGGCCCCAGGCCCCAGCATTTT

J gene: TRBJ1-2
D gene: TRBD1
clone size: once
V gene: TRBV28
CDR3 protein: CASSLGRGNYGYTF
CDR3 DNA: TGTGCCAGCAGTTTAGGCAGGGGGAACTATGGCTACACCTTC

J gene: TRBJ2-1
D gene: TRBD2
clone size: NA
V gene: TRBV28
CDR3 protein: CASSPPGLAGAQQFF
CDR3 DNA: TGTGCCAGCAGTCCACCGGGACTAGCGGGAGCCCAGCAGTTCTTC

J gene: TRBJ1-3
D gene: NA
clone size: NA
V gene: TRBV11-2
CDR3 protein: CASSLDLRGILSGNTIYF
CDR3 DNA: TGTGCCAGCAGCTTAGATCTGAGGGGGATTCTCTCTGGAAACACCATATATTTT

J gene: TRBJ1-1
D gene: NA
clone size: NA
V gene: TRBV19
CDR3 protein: CASSNLLGKNTEAFF
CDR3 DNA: TGTGCCAGTAGTAACCTATTGGGCAAGAACACTGAAGCTTTCTTT